A selection of T cell receptor beta chains follows, all from one sample in a study of OX40 agonist ivuxolimab in advanced cancers. Only in-frame clones appear in the TCRdb table, and some are missing; sequencing was by immunoSEQ multiplex PCR. Found here are 70,000 to 75,000 clones, 85% of them singletons; the top ten hold approximately 6%. Here the sequenced sample was CD4+ or CD8+ T cells sorted from blood, taken in a trial of the OX40 agonist ivuxolimab. The receptors were gathered from an adult with an advanced solid tumor such as melanoma, head and neck, liver or kidney cancer. Each CDR3 is given with its conserved first and last residue. D genes are given only for firm matches. Size is stated for part of the rows, as once, few or many counts, or as a class when the clone is expanded.

d_gene	v_gene	abundance	j_gene	CDR3aa	CDR3nt
.	TRBV19	once	TRBJ2-3	CASGKLSGDTQYF	TGTGCCAGCGGAAAATTGAGTGGCGATACGCAGTATTTT
.	TRBV7-3	.	TRBJ2-3	CASSLEGELAGTQYF	TGTGCCAGCAGCTTGGAGGGAGAGTTGGCCGGTACGCAGTATTTT
.	TRBV27	.	TRBJ2-5	CASSLSGGRTQYF	TGTGCCAGCAGTTTATCGGGGGGTCGGACCCAGTACTTC
.	TRBV6-6	.	TRBJ1-2	CASSYSGTESGGYTF	TGTGCCAGCAGTTACTCGGGTACAGAGAGCGGTGGCTACACCTTC
TRBD1	TRBV7-2	.	TRBJ1-6	CASSARRQGGSPLHF	TGTGCCAGCAGCGCCCGTCGACAGGGGGGTTCACCCCTCCACTTT
.	TRBV5-6	few	TRBJ2-3	CASSLTGFADTQYF	TGTGCCAGCAGCTTGACAGGGTTCGCAGATACGCAGTATTTT
TRBD1	TRBV7-6	.	TRBJ2-7	CASSLRGGQEYEQYF	TGTGCCAGCAGCTTACGAGGGGGCCAGGAATACGAGCAGTACTTC
.	TRBV5-4	.	TRBJ2-1	CASSLEIQGTNEQFF	TGTGCCAGCAGCTTGGAGATTCAAGGAACCAATGAGCAGTTCTTC
TRBD1	TRBV13	.	TRBJ1-4	CASSYRGWATNEKLFF	TGTGCCAGCAGCTACAGGGGTTGGGCAACTAATGAAAAACTGTTTTTT
TRBD2	TRBV14	.	TRBJ2-3	CASSHGTSSRTDTQYF	TGTGCCAGCAGCCATGGGACTAGCAGCCGCACAGATACGCAGTATTTT
TRBD1	TRBV19	.	TRBJ2-2	CASSRDRGRTGELFF	TGTGCCAGTAGCCGGGACAGGGGGCGGACCGGGGAGCTGTTTTTT
TRBD2	TRBV27	.	TRBJ2-1	CASSFFAGGLYEQFF	TGTGCCAGCAGTTTCTTTGCGGGAGGGCTTTATGAGCAGTTCTTC
.	TRBV5-4	.	TRBJ1-1	CASSYSFEGTEAFF	TGTGCCAGCAGCTACTCCTTCGAAGGTACTGAAGCTTTCTTT
TRBD1	TRBV7-8	.	TRBJ2-1	CASSLATGGDPYNEQFF	TGTGCCAGCAGCTTAGCGACAGGGGGGGACCCCTACAATGAGCAGTTCTTC
.	TRBV6-6	.	TRBJ1-2	CAHQDSLNYGYTF	TGTGCCCATCAGGACAGCCTTAACTATGGCTACACCTTC
.	TRBV4-3	.	TRBJ2-7	CASSQGLDTPYEQYF	TGCGCCAGCAGCCAAGGGCTTGATACCCCCTACGAGCAGTACTTC
TRBD1	TRBV11-3	.	TRBJ2-1	CASSLRQGVSNEQFF	TGTGCCAGCAGCTTAAGACAGGGGGTCTCCAATGAGCAGTTCTTC
.	TRBV2	.	TRBJ1-5	CASGGGAGNQPQHF	TGTGCCAGCGGGGGTGGGGCGGGCAATCAGCCCCAGCATTTT
.	TRBV5-6	.	TRBJ2-5	CASSFDIEGTQYF	TGTGCCAGCAGCTTCGATATCGAAGGGACCCAGTACTTC
TRBD1	TRBV6-1	once	TRBJ1-2	CATPRGGIYGYTF	TGTGCCACCCCCAGGGGGGGGATCTATGGCTACACCTTC
TRBD1	TRBV5-8	once	TRBJ2-2	CASSTGQGITGELFF	TGTGCCAGCAGCACGGGACAGGGCATCACCGGGGAGCTGTTTTTT
.	TRBV6-5	.	TRBJ2-7	CASLSMTGSYEQYF	TGTGCCAGCCTTTCTATGACAGGCTCCTACGAGCAGTACTTC
.	TRBV5-4	.	TRBJ2-3	CASSQDWGGDTQYF	TGTGCCAGCAGCCAGGACTGGGGAGGTGATACGCAGTATTTT
.	TRBV21-1	once	TRBJ2-5	CASSKGGTLYQETQYF	TGTGCCAGCAGCAAAGGGGGGACACTGTACCAAGAGACCCAGTACTTC
.	TRBV7-8	.	TRBJ2-1	CASSFGAGEWGEQFF	TGTGCCAGCAGCTTCGGGGCAGGTGAGTGGGGTGAGCAGTTCTTC
TRBD1	TRBV5-1	once	TRBJ1-2	CASSPGTGGNYGYTF	TGCGCCAGCAGCCCAGGGACAGGGGGAAACTATGGCTACACCTTC
TRBD2	TRBV5-1	.	TRBJ2-5	CASKREWGETQYF	TGCGCCAGTAAGCGGGAGTGGGGAGAGACCCAGTACTTC